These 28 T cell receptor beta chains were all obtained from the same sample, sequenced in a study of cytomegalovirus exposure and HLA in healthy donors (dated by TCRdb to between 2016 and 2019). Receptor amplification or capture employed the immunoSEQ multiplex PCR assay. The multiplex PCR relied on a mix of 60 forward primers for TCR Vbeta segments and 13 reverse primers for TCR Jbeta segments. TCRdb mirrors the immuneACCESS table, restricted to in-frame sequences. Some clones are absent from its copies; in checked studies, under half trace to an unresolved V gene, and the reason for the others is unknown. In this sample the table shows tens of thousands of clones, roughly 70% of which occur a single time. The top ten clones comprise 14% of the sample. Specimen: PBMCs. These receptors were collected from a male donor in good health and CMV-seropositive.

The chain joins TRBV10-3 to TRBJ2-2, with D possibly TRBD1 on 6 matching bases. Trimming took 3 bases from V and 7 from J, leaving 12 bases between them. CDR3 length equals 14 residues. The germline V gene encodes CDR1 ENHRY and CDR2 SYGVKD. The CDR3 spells CAISDDRLGGELFF. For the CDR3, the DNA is TGTGCCATCAGTGACGACAGGCTCGGCGGGGAGCTGTTTTTT.

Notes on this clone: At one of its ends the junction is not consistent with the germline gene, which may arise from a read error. The CDR3 is CSSSRGTYEQYF. In DNA, the CDR3 is TGTTCCAGCAGTCGAGGGACCTACGAGCAGTACTTC. The chain is built from TRBV7-9 and TRBJ2-7; D perhaps matches TRBD2 (5 bases). The CDR3 extends over 12 amino acids. Germline V gives CDR1 SEHNR, CDR2 FQNEAQ (reference sequence).

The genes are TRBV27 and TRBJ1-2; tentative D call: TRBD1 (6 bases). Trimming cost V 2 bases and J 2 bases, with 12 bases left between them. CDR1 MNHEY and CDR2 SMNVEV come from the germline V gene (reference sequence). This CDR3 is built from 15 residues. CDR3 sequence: CASSLVGGQNYGYTF. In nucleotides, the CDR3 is TGTGCCAGCAGTTTAGTTGGGGGCCAGAACTATGGCTACACCTTC.

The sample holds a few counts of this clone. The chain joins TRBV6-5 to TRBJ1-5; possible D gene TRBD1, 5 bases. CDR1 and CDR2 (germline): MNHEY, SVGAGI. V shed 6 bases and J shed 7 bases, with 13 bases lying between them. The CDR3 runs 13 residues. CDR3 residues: CASRKQESQPQHF. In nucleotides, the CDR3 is TGTGCCAGCAGGAAACAGGAGAGCCAGCCCCAGCATTTT.

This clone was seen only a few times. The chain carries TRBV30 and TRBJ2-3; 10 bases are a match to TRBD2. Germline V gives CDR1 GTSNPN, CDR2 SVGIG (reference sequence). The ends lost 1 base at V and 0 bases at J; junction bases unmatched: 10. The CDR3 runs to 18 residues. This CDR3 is CAWSEGYSGRPSTDTQYF. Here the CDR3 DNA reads TGTGCCTGGAGTGAGGGGTATAGCGGGAGGCCTAGCACAGATACGCAGTATTTT.

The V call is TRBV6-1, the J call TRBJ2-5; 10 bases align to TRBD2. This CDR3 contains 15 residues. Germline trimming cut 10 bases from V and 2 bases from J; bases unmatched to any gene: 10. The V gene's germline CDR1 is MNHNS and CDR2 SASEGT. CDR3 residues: CAIKREGLSQETQYF. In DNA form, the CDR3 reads TGTGCCATCAAGCGGGAGGGCCTTAGTCAAGAGACCCAGTACTTC.

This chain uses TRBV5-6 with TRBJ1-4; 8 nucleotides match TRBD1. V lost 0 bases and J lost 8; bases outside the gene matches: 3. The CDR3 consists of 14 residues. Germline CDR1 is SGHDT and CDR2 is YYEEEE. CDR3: CASSLAGGREKLFF. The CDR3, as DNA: TGTGCCAGCAGCTTGGCAGGGGGCCGAGAAAAACTGTTTTTT.

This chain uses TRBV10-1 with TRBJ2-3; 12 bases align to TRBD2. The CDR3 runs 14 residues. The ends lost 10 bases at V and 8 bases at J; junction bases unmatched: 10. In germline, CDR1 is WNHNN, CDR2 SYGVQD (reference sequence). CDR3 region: CATRTSGNIGTQYF. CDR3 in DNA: TGCGCCACTCGGACTAGCGGGAACATCGGTACGCAGTATTTT.

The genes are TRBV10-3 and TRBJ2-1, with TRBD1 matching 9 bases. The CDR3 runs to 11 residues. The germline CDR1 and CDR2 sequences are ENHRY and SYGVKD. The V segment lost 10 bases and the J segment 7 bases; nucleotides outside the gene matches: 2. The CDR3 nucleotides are TGTGCCACGGGACAGGGAAATGAGCAGTTCTTC. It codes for CATGQGNEQFF.

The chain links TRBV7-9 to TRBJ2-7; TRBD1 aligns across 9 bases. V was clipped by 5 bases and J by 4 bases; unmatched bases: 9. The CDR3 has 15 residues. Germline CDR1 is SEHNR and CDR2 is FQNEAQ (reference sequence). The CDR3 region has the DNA TGTGCCAGCAGCGCCAACAGGGGGCTGAGATACGAGCAGTACTTC. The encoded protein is CASSANRGLRYEQYF.

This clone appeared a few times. The CDR3 reads CASSLTQRGYTF. In DNA form, the CDR3 reads TGTGCCAGCAGCTTAACCCAACGGGGCTACACCTTC. The chain couples TRBV7-9 to TRBJ1-2; D remains ambiguous. Looked up from germline, CDR1 is SEHNR and CDR2 is FQNEAQ (reference sequence). Trimming shortened V by 2 bases and J by 8 bases, and 9 bases separated the two germline ends. The CDR3 runs 12 residues. Combining the CDR3 with reference TRBV7-9 and TRBJ1-2 gives the whole variable domain DTGVSQNPRHKITKRGQNVTFRCDPISEHNRLYWYRQTLGQGPEFLTYFQNEAQLEKSRLLSDRFSAERPKGSFSTLEIQRTEQGDSAMYLCASSLTQRGYTFGSGTRLTVV.

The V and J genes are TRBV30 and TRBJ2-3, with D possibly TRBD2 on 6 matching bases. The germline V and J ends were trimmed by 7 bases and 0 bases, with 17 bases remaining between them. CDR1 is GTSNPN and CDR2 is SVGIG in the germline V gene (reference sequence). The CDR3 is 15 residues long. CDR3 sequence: CAFRRGEASTDTQYF. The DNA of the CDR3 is TGTGCCTTTCGGCGCGGGGAAGCTAGCACAGATACGCAGTATTTT.

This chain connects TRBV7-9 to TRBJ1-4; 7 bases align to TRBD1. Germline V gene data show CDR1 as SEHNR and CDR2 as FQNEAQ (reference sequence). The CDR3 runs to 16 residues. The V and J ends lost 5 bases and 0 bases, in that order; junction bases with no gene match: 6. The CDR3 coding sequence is TGTGCCAGCAGCCTCGCCAGGGGGGCAACTAATGAAAAACTGTTTTTT. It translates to CASSLARGATNEKLFF.

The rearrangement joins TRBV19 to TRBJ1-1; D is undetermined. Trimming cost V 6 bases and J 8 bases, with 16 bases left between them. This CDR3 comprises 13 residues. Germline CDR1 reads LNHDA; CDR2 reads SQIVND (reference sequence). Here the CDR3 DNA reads TGTGCCAGTAGATCTGAAGAGATTCTCGAAGCTTTCTTT. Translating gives CASRSEEILEAFF.

Here the CDR3 reads CASSFTGDYGYTF. The CDR3 DNA reads as TGTGCCAGCAGCTTTACAGGGGACTATGGCTACACCTTC. The gene calls are TRBV7-9 and TRBJ1-2, with 7 nucleotides matching TRBD1. Germline values: CDR1 SEHNR, CDR2 FQNEAQ (reference sequence). CDR3 length equals 13 residues. Trimming took 3 bases from V and 3 from J; bases not matched to a gene: 1.

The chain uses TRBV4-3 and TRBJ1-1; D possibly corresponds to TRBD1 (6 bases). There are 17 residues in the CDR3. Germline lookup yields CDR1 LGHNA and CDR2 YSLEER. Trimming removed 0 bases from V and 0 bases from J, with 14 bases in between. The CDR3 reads CASSQDSAGAVNTEAFF. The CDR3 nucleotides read TGCGCCAGCAGCCAAGATTCAGCGGGGGCCGTGAACACTGAAGCTTTCTTT.

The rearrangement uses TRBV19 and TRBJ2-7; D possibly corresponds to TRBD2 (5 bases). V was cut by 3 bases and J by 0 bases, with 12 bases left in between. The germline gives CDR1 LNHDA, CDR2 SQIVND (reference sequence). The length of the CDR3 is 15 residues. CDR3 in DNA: TGTGCCAGTAGTATCCGGGATCCCCCCTCCTACGAGCAGTACTTC. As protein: CASSIRDPPSYEQYF.

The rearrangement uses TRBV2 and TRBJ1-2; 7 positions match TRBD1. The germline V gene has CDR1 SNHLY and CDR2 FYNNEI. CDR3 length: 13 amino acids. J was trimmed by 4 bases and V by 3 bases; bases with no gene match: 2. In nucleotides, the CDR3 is TGTGCCAGCAGTGAGGGACAGTTCTATGGCTACACCTTC. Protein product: CASSEGQFYGYTF. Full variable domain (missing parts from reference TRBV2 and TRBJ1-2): EPEVTQTPSHQVTQMGQEVILRCVPISNHLYFYWYRQILGQKVEFLVSFYNNEISEKSEIFDDQFSVERPDGSNFTLKIRSTKLEDSAMYFCASSEGQFYGYTFGSGTRLTVV.

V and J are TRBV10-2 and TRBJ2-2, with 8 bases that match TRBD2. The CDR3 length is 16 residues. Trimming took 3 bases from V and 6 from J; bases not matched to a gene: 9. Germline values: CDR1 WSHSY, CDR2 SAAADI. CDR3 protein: CASSDKAGGLAGELFF. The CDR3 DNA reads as TGCGCCAGCAGTGATAAGGCGGGAGGTTTGGCCGGGGAGCTGTTTTTT.

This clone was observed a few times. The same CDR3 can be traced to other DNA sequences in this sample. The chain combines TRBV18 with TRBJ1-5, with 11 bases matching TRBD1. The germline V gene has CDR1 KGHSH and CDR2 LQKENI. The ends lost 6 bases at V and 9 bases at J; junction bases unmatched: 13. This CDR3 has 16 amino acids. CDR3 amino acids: CASSLGDRGSSRPQHF. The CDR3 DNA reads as TGTGCCAGCTCCCTGGGGGACAGGGGGTCCTCTCGGCCCCAGCATTTT.

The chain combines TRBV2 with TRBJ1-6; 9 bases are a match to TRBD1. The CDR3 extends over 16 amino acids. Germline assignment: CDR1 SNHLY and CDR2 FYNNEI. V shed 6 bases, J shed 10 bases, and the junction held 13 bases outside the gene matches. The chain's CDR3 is CASSPDRDRAFSPLHF. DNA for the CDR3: TGTGCCAGCAGCCCTGACCGGGACAGGGCTTTCTCACCCCTCCACTTT.

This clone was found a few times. For the CDR3, the DNA is TGCGCCAGCACCTCAACGGTCGGGTCCTACGAGCAGTACTTC. It translates to CASTSTVGSYEQYF. The rearrangement joins TRBV5-1 to TRBJ2-7, with unresolved D. The CDR3 runs to 14 residues. Germline V CDR1 and CDR2: SGHRS, YFSETQ. The V and J ends lost 6 bases and 1 base respectively, with 14 bases between them. Supplemented by reference TRBV5-1 and TRBJ2-7, the full variable domain reads KAGVTQTPRYLIKTRGQQVTLSCSPISGHRSVSWYQQTPGQGLQFLFEYFSETQRNKGNFPGRFSGRQFSNSRSEMNVSTLELGDSALYLCASTSTVGSYEQYFGPGTRLTVT.

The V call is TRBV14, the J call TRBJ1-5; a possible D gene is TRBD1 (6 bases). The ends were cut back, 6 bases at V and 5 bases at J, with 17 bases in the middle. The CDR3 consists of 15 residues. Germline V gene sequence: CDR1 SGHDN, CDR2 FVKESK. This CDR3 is CASRTHIQGYQPQHF. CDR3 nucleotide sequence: TGTGCCAGCAGGACACACATACAGGGTTATCAGCCCCAGCATTTT.

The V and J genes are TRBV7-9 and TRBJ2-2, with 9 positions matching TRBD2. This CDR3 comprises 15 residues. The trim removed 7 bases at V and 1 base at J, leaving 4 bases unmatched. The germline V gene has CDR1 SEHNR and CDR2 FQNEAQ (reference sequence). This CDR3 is CASTEREVNTGELFF. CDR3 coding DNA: TGTGCCAGCACCGAGCGGGAGGTGAACACCGGGGAGCTGTTTTTT.

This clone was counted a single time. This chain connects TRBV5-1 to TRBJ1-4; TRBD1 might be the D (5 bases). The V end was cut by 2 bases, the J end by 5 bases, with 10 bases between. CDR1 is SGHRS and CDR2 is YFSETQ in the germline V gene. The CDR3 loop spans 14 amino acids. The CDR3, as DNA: TGCGCCAGCAGCTTCGACAGTCCGAATGAAAAACTGTTTTTT. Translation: CASSFDSPNEKLFF.

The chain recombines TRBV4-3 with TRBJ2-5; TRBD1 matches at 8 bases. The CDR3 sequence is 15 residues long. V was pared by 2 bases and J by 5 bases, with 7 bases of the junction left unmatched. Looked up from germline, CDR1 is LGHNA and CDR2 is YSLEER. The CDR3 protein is CASSQQGAKGETQYF. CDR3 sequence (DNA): TGCGCCAGCAGCCAACAGGGGGCTAAGGGTGAGACCCAGTACTTC.

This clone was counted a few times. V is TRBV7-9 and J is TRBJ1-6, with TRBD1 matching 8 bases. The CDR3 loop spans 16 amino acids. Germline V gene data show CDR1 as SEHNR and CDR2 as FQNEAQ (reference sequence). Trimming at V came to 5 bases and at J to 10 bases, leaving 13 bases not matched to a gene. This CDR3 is CASSRGTDRGVSPLHF. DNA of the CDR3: TGTGCCAGCAGCCGTGGTACCGACAGGGGTGTGTCACCCCTCCACTTT.

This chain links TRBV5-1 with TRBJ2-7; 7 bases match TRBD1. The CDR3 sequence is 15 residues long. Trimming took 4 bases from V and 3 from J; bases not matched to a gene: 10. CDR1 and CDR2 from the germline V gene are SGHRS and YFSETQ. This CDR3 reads CASSHSQGEVYEQYF. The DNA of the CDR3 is TGCGCCAGCAGCCATTCCCAGGGGGAAGTCTACGAGCAGTACTTC. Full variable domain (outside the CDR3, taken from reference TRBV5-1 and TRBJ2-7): KAGVTQTPRYLIKTRGQQVTLSCSPISGHRSVSWYQQTPGQGLQFLFEYFSETQRNKGNFPGRFSGRQFSNSRSEMNVSTLELGDSALYLCASSHSQGEVYEQYFGPGTRLTVT.